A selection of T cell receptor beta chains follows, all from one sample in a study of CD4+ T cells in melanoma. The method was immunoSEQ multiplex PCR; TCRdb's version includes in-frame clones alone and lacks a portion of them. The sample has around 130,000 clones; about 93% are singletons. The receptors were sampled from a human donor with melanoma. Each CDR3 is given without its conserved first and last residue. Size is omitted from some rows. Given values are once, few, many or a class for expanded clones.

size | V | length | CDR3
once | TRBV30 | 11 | AWSAPGPDTQY
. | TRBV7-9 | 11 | ASSLQGTEKAF
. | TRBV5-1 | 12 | ASTWREDTDTQY
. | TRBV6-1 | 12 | ASSGGQINSPLH
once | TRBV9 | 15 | ASSVVGAGQGENTIY
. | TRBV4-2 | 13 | ASRYGLGSTDTQY
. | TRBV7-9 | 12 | ASRAGTETYEQY
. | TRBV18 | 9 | ASAINTEAF
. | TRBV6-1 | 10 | ASSGTAYEQY
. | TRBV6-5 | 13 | ASSWTGGLKETQY
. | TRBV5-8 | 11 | ASSPDRDSPLH
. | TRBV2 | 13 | ASSYQGISTDTQY
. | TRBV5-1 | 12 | ASSLALADNEQF
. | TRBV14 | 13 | ASSQGGTSPREQY
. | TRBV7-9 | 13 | ASSVTTGVHETQY
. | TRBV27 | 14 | ASSLFQAGITDTQY
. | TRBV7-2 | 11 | ASSLHQNQPQH
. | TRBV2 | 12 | ASSVAGGSNEQF
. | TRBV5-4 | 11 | ASSQERRNTIY
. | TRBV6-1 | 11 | ASSAGVFYGYT
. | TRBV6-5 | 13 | ASSYSGTPAEKLF
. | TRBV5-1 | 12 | ASSLDTTGDGYT
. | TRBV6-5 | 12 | ASSRGPVLYEQY
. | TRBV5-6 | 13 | ASSLKQSLLYGYT
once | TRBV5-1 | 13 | ASSLVKGTYNEQF
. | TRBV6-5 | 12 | ASSGVTRDNEQF
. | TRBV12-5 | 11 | ASGLDRVSEQF
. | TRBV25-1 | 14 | ASSESTGRGKTEAF
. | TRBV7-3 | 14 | ASSLLGLRGTGELF
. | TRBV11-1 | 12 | ASSPDRENEKLF
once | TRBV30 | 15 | AWTPDRTSSYNSPLH
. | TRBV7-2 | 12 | ASSLFRGINEQF
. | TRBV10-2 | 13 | ASSELQGGTGELF
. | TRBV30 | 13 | AWRTTFGAYNEQF
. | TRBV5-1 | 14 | ASSGAGTGGFYGYT
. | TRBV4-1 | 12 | ASSQRTGAYEQY
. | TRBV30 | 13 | ARSGLGTYQETQY
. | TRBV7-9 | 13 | ASSLNLQGRETQY
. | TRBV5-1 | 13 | ASSPGGGFDTEAF
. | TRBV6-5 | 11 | ASSRSTGPGYT
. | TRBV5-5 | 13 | ASRTAGGGTDTQY
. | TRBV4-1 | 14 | ASSHGQGFGNSPLH
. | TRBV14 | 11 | ASSHGPSYGYT
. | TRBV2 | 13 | ASSEGWTGGEKLF
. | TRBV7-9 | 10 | ASSPHRYEQY
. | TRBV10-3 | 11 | ASRWEGDTEAF
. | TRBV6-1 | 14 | ASREWAVSYNSPLH
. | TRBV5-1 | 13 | ASSLVEEAVNEQF
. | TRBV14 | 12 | ASSQGGYDAEAF
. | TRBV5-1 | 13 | ASSLVSGAGNTIY
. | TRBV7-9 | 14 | ASSLASGPGTLEQY
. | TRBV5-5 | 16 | ASSFVETGGTSNQPQH
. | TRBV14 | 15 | ASSPGPTVVSNEKLF
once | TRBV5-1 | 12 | ASSTRQGNYGYT
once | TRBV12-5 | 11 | ASGLVIGDTQY